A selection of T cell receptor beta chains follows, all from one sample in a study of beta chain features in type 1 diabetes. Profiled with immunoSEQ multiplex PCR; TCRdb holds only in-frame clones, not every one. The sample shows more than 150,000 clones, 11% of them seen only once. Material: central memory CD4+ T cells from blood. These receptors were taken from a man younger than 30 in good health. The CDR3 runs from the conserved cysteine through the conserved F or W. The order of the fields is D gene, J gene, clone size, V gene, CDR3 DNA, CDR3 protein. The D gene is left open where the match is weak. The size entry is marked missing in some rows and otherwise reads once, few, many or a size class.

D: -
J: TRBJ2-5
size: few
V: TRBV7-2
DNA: TGTGCCAGCAGCTTGGACAGACCAAAGGGGACCCAGTACTTC
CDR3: CASSLDRPKGTQYF

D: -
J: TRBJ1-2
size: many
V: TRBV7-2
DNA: TGTGCCAGCAGCCCCCCGGGCTATGGCTACACCTTC
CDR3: CASSPPGYGYTF

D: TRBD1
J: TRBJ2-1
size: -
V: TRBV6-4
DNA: TGTGCCAGCAGTCACAGGGGTGGTGAGCAGTTCTTC
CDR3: CASSHRGGEQFF

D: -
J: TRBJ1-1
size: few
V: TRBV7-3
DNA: TGTGCCAGCAGCCCCACCCCGAGGGGGTACACTGAAGCTTTCTTT
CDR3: CASSPTPRGYTEAFF

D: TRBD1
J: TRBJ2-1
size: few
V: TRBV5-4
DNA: TGTGCCAGCAGCACCCCGACAGGGGGCAATGAGCAGTTCTTC
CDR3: CASSTPTGGNEQFF

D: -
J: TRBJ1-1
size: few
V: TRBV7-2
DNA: TGTGCCAGCAGCCCTCAGGGTGGGGGGTACACTGAAGCTTTCTTT
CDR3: CASSPQGGGYTEAFF

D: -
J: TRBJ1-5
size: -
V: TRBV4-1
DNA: TGCGCCAGCAGCCGACAGGCTAGGGATCAGCCCCAGCATTTT
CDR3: CASSRQARDQPQHF

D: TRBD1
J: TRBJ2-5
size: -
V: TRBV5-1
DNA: TGCGCCAGCAGCTCGGACAGGCGTGTGGAGACCCAGTACTTC
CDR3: CASSSDRRVETQYF

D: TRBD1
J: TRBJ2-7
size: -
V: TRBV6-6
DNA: TGTGCCAGCAGTTACCACGGACAGGGGCCTAACGAGCAGTACTTC
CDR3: CASSYHGQGPNEQYF

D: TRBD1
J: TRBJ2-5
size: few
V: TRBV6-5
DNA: TGTGCCAGCAGAAAAAGACAGGGGAGCCAAGAGACCCAGTACTTC
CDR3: CASRKRQGSQETQYF